Listed here are 22 T cell receptor beta chains from one sample, sequenced in a study of blood T cell repertoires in COVID-19. Some clones are missing from TCRdb's copy, which holds only in-frame ones; the method was immunoSEQ multiplex PCR. The sample lists around 140,000 clones, about four fifths occurring once. Sequencing used peripheral blood. Source of these receptors: a human donor in a cohort sampled during active COVID-19.

This chain connects TRBV19 to TRBJ1-2; D might be TRBD1 (6 bases). Trimming pared 8 bases from V and 0 bases from J, leaving 19 bases between. Germline CDR1 reads LNHDA; CDR2 reads SQIVND (reference sequence). There are 16 residues in the CDR3. The CDR3 sequence: CASGQNSRGTNYGYTF. The CDR3 DNA follows: TGTGCCAGTGGCCAAAACTCTAGGGGGACTAACTATGGCTACACCTTC.

This chain joins TRBV5-1 and TRBJ2-2; 7 nucleotides line up with TRBD1. Per germline, CDR1 SGHRS and CDR2 YFSETQ. The junction had 1 base not matched to a gene; V was cut back by 4 bases and J by 1 base. The CDR3 has 14 residues. In nucleotides, the CDR3 is TGCGCCAGCAGCGGGACAGTGAACACCGGGGAGCTGTTTTTT. This gives the protein CASSGTVNTGELFF.

This clone is a singleton in its sample. The V call is TRBV6-5, the J call TRBJ1-6; no definite D call. V lost 2 bases and J 6 bases, leaving 5 bases between the germline ends. The CDR3 covers 13 residues. From germline, CDR1 is MNHEY and CDR2 SVGAGI. The DNA for the CDR3 is TGTGCCAGCAGTTACGGGAGTAATTCACCCCTCCACTTT. It is translated as CASSYGSNSPLHF.

This chain connects TRBV5-4 to TRBJ1-1, with D tentatively TRBD1 (6 bases). The V and J ends lost 0 bases and 1 base respectively, with 10 bases between them. CDR3 size: 15 residues. In germline, CDR1 is SGHNT, CDR2 YYREEE (reference sequence). This chain's CDR3 is CASSLARTANTEAFF. The DNA for the CDR3 is TGTGCCAGCAGCTTGGCAAGGACAGCGAACACTGAAGCTTTCTTT.

The chain combines TRBV11-1 with TRBJ1-1; 7 bases match TRBD1. There are 14 residues in the CDR3. Germline-derived CDR1 and CDR2 are SGHAT and FQDESV (reference sequence). Trimming removed 5 bases from V and 0 bases from J; junction bases left unmatched: 3. This CDR3 is CASSVDRVNTEAFF. The DNA for the CDR3 is TGTGCCAGCAGCGTAGACAGGGTGAACACTGAAGCTTTCTTT.

This clone was recorded only once. The chain uses TRBV28 and TRBJ1-4, with 9 bases fitting TRBD1. V gave up 4 bases and J gave up 8 bases; unmatched junction bases: 8. CDR3 size: 15 residues. Germline V gene data show CDR1 as MDHEN and CDR2 as SYDVKM. The CDR3 reads CASSSSGQGQEKLFF. The CDR3 DNA reads TGTGCCAGCAGTTCCTCGGGACAGGGACAAGAAAAACTGTTTTTT. The variable domain in full, completed from reference TRBV28 and TRBJ1-4, reads DVKVTQSSRYLVKRTGEKVFLECVQDMDHENMFWYRQDPGLGLRLIYFSYDVKMKEKGDIPEGYSVSREKKERFSLILESASTNQTSMYLCASSSSGQGQEKLFFGSGTQLSVL.

The V gene is TRBV28, the J gene TRBJ1-2; D not certain. The length of the CDR3 is 11 residues. Trimming removed 4 bases at V and 7 bases at J, with 7 bases between. Germline V CDR1 and CDR2: MDHEN, SYDVKM. The CDR3 protein is CASSSNGGYTF. CDR3 DNA: TGTGCCAGCAGTTCGAACGGTGGCTACACCTTC.

The V call is TRBV29-1, the J call TRBJ2-1; 11 bases are shared with TRBD2. Germline V gene sequence: CDR1 SQVTM, CDR2 ANQGSEA. The CDR3 runs 13 residues. After removal of 8 bases from V and 6 bases from J, the junction contained 6 bases not matched to a gene. CDR3 nucleotide sequence: TGCAGCACTAGCGGGAGCGGGGGCAATGAGCAGTTCTTC. Its translation is CSTSGSGGNEQFF.

The chain has TRBV28 and TRBJ1-5, with TRBD1 identical over 8 bases. The length of the CDR3 is 12 residues. CDR1 and CDR2 (germline): MDHEN, SYDVKM. The CDR3 DNA reads as TGTGGCACCCTGGACAGGGATCAGCCCCAGCATTTT. Translated, it gives CGTLDRDQPQHF.

The CDR3 protein is CASRGTSGLTGELFF. The CDR3 DNA follows: TGTGCCAGCCGCGGGACTAGCGGTCTAACCGGGGAGCTGTTTTTT. The chain combines TRBV2 with TRBJ2-2, with 11 bases matching TRBD2. Trimming took 8 bases from V and 5 from J; bases not matched to a gene: 7. This CDR3 comprises 15 residues. Germline loops: CDR1 SNHLY, CDR2 FYNNEI.

This clone was observed a single time. The chain is built from TRBV6-2 or TRBV6-3 and TRBJ2-1, with TRBD2 matching 15 bases. The V gene end was trimmed by 0 bases and the J gene end by 4 bases; junction bases not matched to a gene: 1. CDR1 is MNHEY, CDR2 SVGEGT, per germline. The CDR3 spans 17 residues. The CDR3, as DNA: TGTGCCAGCAGTTACTCCGGACTAGCGGGGGGGTACAATGAGCAGTTCTTC. Its translation is CASSYSGLAGGYNEQFF.

This chain joins TRBV7-8 and TRBJ2-1, with 8 bases fitting TRBD2. The CDR3 has 15 residues. CDR1 and CDR2 from the germline V gene are SGHVS and FQNEAQ. V dropped 2 bases and J dropped 3; count of bases not matched to a gene: 3. The CDR3 reads CASSLSGLGYNEQFF. In nucleotides, the CDR3 is TGTGCCAGCAGCTTATCGGGACTAGGCTACAATGAGCAGTTCTTC.

This clone has just one count. The V and J genes are TRBV10-3 and TRBJ1-2; possible D gene TRBD1, 6 bases. Trimming removed 3 bases at V and 8 bases at J, with 13 bases between. In germline, CDR1 is ENHRY, CDR2 SYGVKD. This CDR3 has 13 amino acids. The chain's CDR3 is CAISDGGLAGYTF. CDR3 sequence (DNA): TGTGCCATCAGTGACGGGGGGCTCGCGGGCTACACCTTC.

This chain uses TRBV9 with TRBJ1-2; 8 bases map to TRBD1. The CDR3 runs to 13 residues. The V gene's germline CDR1 is SGDLS and CDR2 YYNGEE. The J segment lost 7 bases and the V segment lost 2 bases, leaving 4 bases of the junction unmatched. The CDR3 sequence: CASSVQGASGYTF. CDR3 bases: TGTGCCAGCAGCGTTCAGGGGGCTTCTGGCTACACCTTC.

The chain recombines TRBV5-1 with TRBJ1-4; 8 positions agree with TRBD1. CDR1 and CDR2 from the germline V gene are SGHRS and YFSETQ. V shed 4 bases, J shed 4 bases, and the junction held 3 bases outside the gene matches. This CDR3 has 14 residues. The CDR3: CASSRTGINEKLFF. DNA for the CDR3: TGCGCCAGCAGCCGGACAGGGATTAATGAAAAACTGTTTTTT. Full variable domain (missing parts from reference TRBV5-1 and TRBJ1-4): KAGVTQTPRYLIKTRGQQVTLSCSPISGHRSVSWYQQTPGQGLQFLFEYFSETQRNKGNFPGRFSGRQFSNSRSEMNVSTLELGDSALYLCASSRTGINEKLFFGSGTQLSVL.

V is TRBV6-6 and J is TRBJ2-5; TRBD2 agrees at 7 bases. The CDR3 has 17 amino acids. V lost 8 bases, J lost 2 bases, and 17 bases stayed unmatched. Germline V gives CDR1 MNHNY, CDR2 SVGAGI (reference sequence). CDR3 residues: CASGQAGIAGYQETQYF. CDR3 in DNA: TGTGCCAGCGGTCAGGCCGGGATAGCGGGTTATCAAGAGACCCAGTACTTC.

The rearrangement links TRBV19 to TRBJ2-5; 10 bases agree with TRBD1. The CDR3 is 15 residues long. Germline CDR1 is LNHDA and CDR2 is SQIVND (reference sequence). After removal of 3 bases from V and 4 bases from J, the junction contained 5 bases not matched to a gene. The CDR3 coding sequence is TGTGCCAGTAGTATGAGGGACAGGGGTGGAGAGACCCAGTACTTC. Translated, it gives CASSMRDRGGETQYF.

The chain uses TRBV3-1 (or the pseudogene TRBV3-2) and TRBJ1-1; TRBD1 matches at 11 bases. Per the germline V gene, CDR1 is LGHDT and CDR2 is YNNKEL (reference sequence). V was clipped by 1 base and J by 4 bases; unmatched bases: 2. The CDR3 has 15 residues. In DNA form, the CDR3 reads TGTGCCAGCAGCCAAGTAGGGACAGGGGGCACTGAAGCTTTCTTT. As protein: CASSQVGTGGTEAFF.

The chain employs TRBV2 and TRBJ2-3; 7 bases line up with TRBD1. The germline CDR1 and CDR2 sequences are SNHLY and FYNNEI. The CDR3 contains 14 residues. With V trimmed by 4 bases and J by 1 base, 2 bases remained unmatched. CDR3 nucleotides: TGTGCCAGCAGTGGTCAGGGGGGCACAGATACGCAGTATTTT. Translated, it gives CASSGQGGTDTQYF.

This rearrangement joins TRBV3-1 (or the pseudogene TRBV3-2) to TRBJ2-1, with D unclear. Germline CDR1 is LGHDT and CDR2 is YNNKEL (reference sequence). Trimming took off 5 bases at V and 5 bases at J, with 19 bases between the two ends. The CDR3 runs 16 residues. The CDR3 spells CASSSLRFVVDNEQFF. The CDR3 DNA is TGTGCCAGCAGCTCCTTGCGGTTCGTCGTGGACAATGAGCAGTTCTTC.

This chain joins TRBV19 and TRBJ1-5; TRBD1 matches 7 bases. The V segment lost 5 bases and the J segment 9 bases; nucleotides outside the gene matches: 10. The CDR3 contains 14 residues. Germline assignment: CDR1 LNHDA and CDR2 SQIVND (reference sequence). Written as DNA, the CDR3 is TGTGCCAGTAGTCCCCGACAGGGCCTGGCGCCCCAGCATTTT. Translating it yields CASSPRQGLAPQHF.

In its sample, this clone was seen once. This chain's CDR3 is CASSQVPGGGGIADTQYF. CDR3 in DNA: TGTGCCAGCAGCCAAGTCCCTGGGGGCGGGGGGATAGCAGATACGCAGTATTTT. The chain couples TRBV3-1 (or the pseudogene TRBV3-2) to TRBJ2-3, with TRBD2 matching 8 bases. The CDR3 totals 18 residues. Per germline, CDR1 LGHDT and CDR2 YNNKEL (reference sequence). Trimming at V came to 1 base and at J to 4 bases, leaving 13 bases not matched to a gene.